This is a list of T cell receptor beta chains from one sample in a study of T-cell reconstitution after alpha-beta-depleted transplantation in children. TCRdb reprocessed the PCR reads via MiXCR and lists one record per CDR3 protein. This table holds 350,000 to 400,000 distinct CDR3 sequences, over 20% found once. This specimen consisted of PBMCs from the stem cell graft donor, obtained from the stem cell graft. All receptors come from a human donor who donated a stem cell graft to a child with acute myeloid leukemia. Each CDR3 is given with its conserved first and last residue. Each record gives: J gene, D gene, clone size, V gene, CDR3 DNA, CDR3 protein. D genes are given only for firm matches. The listing skips clone size in some rows; elsewhere it reads once, few, many or a size class.

>TRBJ2-1|-|few|TRBV9
TGTGCCAGCAGCCCTAGAGGGGAAGAGTTGACACGACGACCCTACAATGAGCAGTTCTTC
CASSPRGEELTRRPYNEQFF
>TRBJ2-7|-|-|TRBV4-2
TGTGCCAGCAGCCAGGACGAACCGGGACTCGTCACCTACGAGCAGTACTTC
CASSQDEPGLVTYEQYF
>TRBJ2-7|TRBD2|-|TRBV11-2
TGTGCCAGCAGCTTAGGGACTAGCGCCTACGAGCAGTACTTC
CASSLGTSAYEQYF
>TRBJ1-1|TRBD1|many|TRBV20-1
TGCAGCGTGACAGGGAAGGGGACCTGGCCTGAAGCTTTCTTT
CSVTGKGTWPEAFF
>TRBJ2-1|-|many|TRBV20-1
TGCAGTGCTAGAATCTGGATCTACAATGAGCAGTTCTTC
CSARIWIYNEQFF
>TRBJ2-7|-|many|TRBV10-2
TGCGCCAGCAGTGAGTCCCCCACAACAGGGTTCGAGCAGTACTTC
CASSESPTTGFEQYF
>TRBJ2-7|TRBD2|many|TRBV12-3/TRBV12-4
TGTGCCAGCAGTTTAGTCGCGGGACTAGCGGGTTACGAGCAGTACTTC
CASSLVAGLAGYEQYF
>TRBJ2-7|TRBD1|few|TRBV28
TGTGCCAGCAGCCAACCCGGGACAGGGACCCACGAGCAGTACTTC
CASSQPGTGTHEQYF
>TRBJ2-1|TRBD2|many|TRBV12-3/TRBV12-4
TGTGCCAGCAGTTCCCGACTAGCGCGAGACAATGAGCAGTTCTTC
CASSSRLARDNEQFF
>TRBJ2-7|TRBD2|-|TRBV2
TGTGCCAGCAGTTCCCGAAGGGCGGGAGATCGCGAGCAGTACTTC
CASSSRRAGDREQYF
>TRBJ2-5|-|-|TRBV7-9
TGTGCCAGCAGCCCCAGCACGGGGGCAAATCAAGAGACCCAGTACTTC
CASSPSTGANQETQYF
>TRBJ2-1|TRBD2|few|TRBV7-9
TGTGCCAGCAGCTCGACTCTAGCGGGACCTTACAATGAGCAGTTCTTC
CASSSTLAGPYNEQFF
>TRBJ2-7|TRBD1|many|TRBV29-1
TGCAGCGTCGCCCCGGACAGGGGCGTGGAGCAGTACTTC
CSVAPDRGVEQYF
>TRBJ1-5|TRBD1|-|TRBV12-3/TRBV12-4
TGTGCCAGCAGTTTATCAGGGGGCGGAGATCAGCCCCAGCATTTT
CASSLSGGGDQPQHF
>TRBJ1-4|-|few|TRBV20-1
TGCAGTGCTAGAGTGTTCGATCCTAATGAAAAACTGTTTTTT
CSARVFDPNEKLFF
>TRBJ2-7|TRBD1|many|TRBV6-1
TGTGCCAGCAGCGAGCCCGGGACAGGGGGCTCCTACGAGCAGTACTTC
CASSEPGTGGSYEQYF
>TRBJ2-7|-|-|TRBV5-1
TGCGCCAGCAGCTTGGATCCCGGACCCGACGAGCAGTACTTC
CASSLDPGPDEQYF
>TRBJ2-4|-|few|TRBV9
TGTGCCAGCAGCGTAGATGGGAGGGCCAAAAACATTCAGTACTTC
CASSVDGRAKNIQYF
>TRBJ2-1|-|few|TRBV4-1
TGCGCCAGCAGCCCCCGGACCCTCAATGAGCAGTTCTTC
CASSPRTLNEQFF
>TRBJ2-7|-|-|TRBV27
TGTGCCAGCAGTTTATCGCGGGGCCTTTACGAGCAGTACTTC
CASSLSRGLYEQYF
>TRBJ2-5|TRBD2|-|TRBV27
TGTGCCAGCAGTTTGCTACTAGCGGGAGGGGTTGGGGAGACCCAGTACTTC
CASSLLLAGGVGETQYF
>TRBJ2-3|TRBD2|-|TRBV5-1
TGCGCCAGCAATAGCGGGAGGGCCGGTACAGATACGCAGTATTTT
CASNSGRAGTDTQYF
>TRBJ2-1|-|-|TRBV7-2
TGTGCCAGCAGCTTCTTGGGGTACGGTGAGCAGTTCTTC
CASSFLGYGEQFF
>TRBJ2-6|-|-|TRBV4-2
TGTGCCAGCAGCCAAGCATCGTCAGCTGGGGCCAACGTCCTGACTTTC
CASSQASSAGANVLTF
>TRBJ2-1|TRBD2|-|TRBV25-1
TGTGCCAGCAGTGAACCCTGGGGAGGGTACAATGAGCAGTTCTTC
CASSEPWGGYNEQFF
>TRBJ2-7|-|-|TRBV7-9
TGTGCCAGCAGCGCCCGGGACAACTCCTACGAGCAGTACTTC
CASSARDNSYEQYF
>TRBJ1-2|TRBD1|few|TRBV2
TGTGCCAGCAGCGTGACAGGGGCCGGAAACTATGGCTACACCTTC
CASSVTGAGNYGYTF
>TRBJ2-5|-|many|TRBV12-3/TRBV12-4
TGTGCCAGCAGTTTATCGAGGGGAGAGACCCAGTACTTC
CASSLSRGETQYF
>TRBJ1-1|-|-|TRBV10-3
TGTGCCATCCAAAGACAGGTGAACACTGAAGCTTTCTTT
CAIQRQVNTEAFF
>TRBJ1-2|-|-|TRBV3-1
TGTGCCAGCAGCCAAGGGTGGCAGGATGACAACTATGGCTACACCTTC
CASSQGWQDDNYGYTF
>TRBJ2-3|TRBD2|many|TRBV7-2
TGTGCCAGCAACGCCTTAGCGGGGGTCACAGATACGCAGTATTTT
CASNALAGVTDTQYF
>TRBJ2-1|TRBD1|few|TRBV28
TGTGCCAGCAGTCCCGTGGACAGGCAAAATGAGCAGTTCTTC
CASSPVDRQNEQFF
>TRBJ1-3|-|few|TRBV15
TGTGCCACCAGCAGAGATAAGGCGAGCTCTGGAAACACCATATATTTT
CATSRDKASSGNTIYF
>TRBJ1-2|TRBD1|few|TRBV24-1
TGTGCCACTTCGGAAGGGGACAGCTATGGCTACACCTTC
CATSEGDSYGYTF
>TRBJ2-5|-|few|TRBV4-2
TGTGCCAGCAGCCAAGATCGACTCGAAGAGACCCAGTACTTC
CASSQDRLEETQYF
>TRBJ2-3|TRBD1|-|TRBV2
TGTGCCAGCAGAAACTCAACAACCCAGACAGGGGCCGGCACAGATACGCAGTATTTT
CASRNSTTQTGAGTDTQYF
>TRBJ2-5|-|-|TRBV5-1
TGCGCCAGCAGCTTGGACAACGGAGGCGGGGAGACCCAGTACTTC
CASSLDNGGGETQYF
>TRBJ2-2|-|-|TRBV12-3/TRBV12-4
TGTGCCAGCAGTTTCTTGGGGTCCGGCGGGGAGCTGTTTTTT
CASSFLGSGGELFF
>TRBJ2-5|-|few|TRBV20-1
TGCAGTGCTAGTTTCTGGGAAGGAGAAGAGACCCAGTACTTC
CSASFWEGEETQYF
>TRBJ2-7|TRBD1|-|TRBV28
TGTGCCAGCAGGACAGGGATAGATTACGAGCAGTACTTC
CASRTGIDYEQYF
>TRBJ2-6|-|-|TRBV6-2/TRBV6-3
TGTGCCACTTGGGCCGGGTCTGGGGCCAACGTCCTGACTTTC
CATWAGSGANVLTF
>TRBJ2-1|TRBD2|-|TRBV24-1
TGTGCCACCAGTGATTTGCTAGCGGCCTCCTACAATGAGCAGTTCTTC
CATSDLLAASYNEQFF
>TRBJ2-1|TRBD2|many|TRBV7-9
TGTGCCAGCAGCCCGACGGGAAGAGGCGGGAGGAACCCCGGTGAGCAGTTCTTC
CASSPTGRGGRNPGEQFF
>TRBJ2-4|-|few|TRBV5-1
TGCGCCAGCAGCTTGGACAGAGCCAAAAACATTCAGTACTTC
CASSLDRAKNIQYF
>TRBJ2-3|-|few|TRBV7-2
TGTGCCAGCAGCTTAATTGCAGTCACAGATACGCAGTATTTT
CASSLIAVTDTQYF
>TRBJ2-1|-|many|TRBV10-3
TGTGCCATCAAGTCAGGGCCGGTTGAGCAGTTCTTC
CAIKSGPVEQFF
>TRBJ2-7|-|-|TRBV12-3/TRBV12-4
TGTGCCAGCAGTTCAACGACAGGTATCGCCTACGAGCAGTACTTC
CASSSTTGIAYEQYF
>TRBJ1-5|-|few|TRBV6-1
TGTGCCAGCAGTGAAGTGGGAGGGACGAAGAATCAGCCCCAGCATTTT
CASSEVGGTKNQPQHF
>TRBJ2-3|-|once|TRBV24-1
TGTGCCACCAGTGATCTCCGGACCGCCGGGAGAGATACGCAGTATTTT
CATSDLRTAGRDTQYF
>TRBJ2-2|-|once|TRBV12-3/TRBV12-4
TGTGCCAGCAGTTTTTGGAGCGGAGCGAACACCGGGGAGCTGTTTTTT
CASSFWSGANTGELFF
>TRBJ2-3|TRBD2|-|TRBV28
TGTGCCAGCAGTCCGGCTAGCGGGAGGGCGTCGACGCAGTATTTT
CASSPASGRASTQYF